This entry lists 3 T cell receptor beta chains sequenced from one sample in a study of blood T cell repertoires in COVID-19 (dated by TCRdb to the early 2020s). Libraries were made using the immunoSEQ multiplex PCR assay. TCRdb re-hosts the immuneACCESS table, in-frame sequences only. Its copies lack some clones; in the studies checked, an unresolved V gene accounts for under half of them, and the cause for the rest is not known. A total of about 400,000 clones appear in this sample, around 87% of them only once. In total, the top ten clones hold 0.97% of the sample. Sequencing used PBMCs or T cells enriched from blood (not recorded which). The receptors here all came from a woman between 25 and 40 years old with acute COVID-19.

The chain couples TRBV5-4 to TRBJ2-3; D might be TRBD2 (7 bases). The V end was cut by 7 bases, the J end by 1 base, with 13 bases between. Germline CDR1 is SGHNT and CDR2 is YYREEE (reference sequence). This CDR3 is built from 14 residues. The CDR3 loop reads CASSGDYGTDTQYF. CDR3 DNA: TGTGCCAGCTCAGGGGACTATGGCACAGATACGCAGTATTTT.

The chain employs TRBV30 and TRBJ2-7; D may be TRBD2 (6 bases). The CDR3 length is 15 residues. Germline loops: CDR1 GTSNPN, CDR2 SVGIG (reference sequence). V was shortened by 1 base and J by 4 bases, with 17 bases between the two germline ends. The DNA of the CDR3 is TGTGCCTGGAGTGGGAGGGGCCCAGACACTTACGAGCAGTACTTC. This translates into CAWSGRGPDTYEQYF.

The chain carries TRBV5-4 and TRBJ2-7; tentative D call: TRBD2 (7 bases). V was shortened by 1 base and J by 5 bases, with 19 bases between the two germline ends. In germline, CDR1 is SGHNT, CDR2 YYREEE (reference sequence). This CDR3 is built from 16 residues. This CDR3 reads CASSLRRGGAVHEQYF. The CDR3 region has the DNA TGTGCCAGCAGCTTGCGACGAGGGGGGGCCGTCCACGAGCAGTACTTC.